This T cell receptor (beta chain) derives from a study of Graves' ophthalmopathy and Graves' hyperthyroidism (dated by TCRdb to the late 2010s). About the study as a whole: Peripheral blood was collected at initial diagnosis, prior to any treatment. TCR beta repertoire signatures were used to distinguish Graves' ophthalmopathy from Graves' hyperthyroidism and to predict progression to ophthalmopathy. In total, 135 blood samples were TCR-sequenced: fewer than 50 ophthalmopathy, 80 or so hyperthyroidism and approximately 17 hyperthyroidism-to-ophthalmopathy patients. To explore V-J signatures distinguishing ophthalmopathy from hyperthyroidism, a discovery set of 100 patients (roughly 45 ophthalmopathy, some 57 stable hyperthyroidism) was enrolled. For independent validation, a separate cohort was made up of 18 hyperthyroidism patients plus 17 patients who later progressed from hyperthyroidism to ophthalmopathy. In a handful of hyperthyroidism patients, the T-cell repertoire of thyroid tissue was compared with the T-cell repertoire of blood. After sampling, hyperthyroidism patients received methimazole starting at 30 mg daily, and ophthalmopathy patients received high-dose intravenous methylprednisolone.

The CDR1 and CDR2 encoded by the germline V gene (reference sequence) are LNHNV and YYDKDF. Trimming takes 5 bases from V and 3 bases from J, and the germline ends sit 16 bases apart. CDR3 length: 15 amino acids, cysteine to phenylalanine. Only the CDR3 portion is preserved as DNA: 45 bases, with reading frame beginning at the first base. For repertoire sequencing, TCR beta CDR3 regions were amplified from RNA transcripts. A first-round RT-PCR used HTBI primers with the Qiagen OneStep RT-PCR kit, followed by a second-round multiplex PCR, size selection and purification. The libraries underwent paired-end sequencing with 100 bp reads on an Illumina HiSeq2000. Per the authors' processing: SOAPnuke was used for read processing, and reads with adapters, uncalled bases, a mean Phred below 15, or no exact constant-primer or identifier match were discarded. COPE v1.2.5 was used to merge high-quality paired reads. Unique nucleotide sequences were defined as clonotypes and aligned to IMGT TRB V, D and J references using MiTCR v1.1. Analysis was restricted to V-J combinations with a frequency above 0.0001, which covered roughly 99% of repertoires. A TCR clonal expansion and chaos score per V-J combination was defined as the ratio of F50 clonal expansion to chaos observed in the TCRdist matrix. Welch's t-statistics and random forest were used to narrow the features down to 10 to 15 V-J combinations, which were then fed into a naive Bayes classifier. Thyroid-blood repertoire similarity was quantified with the Morisita-Horn index. Through fastp at Q25 and MiXCR, TCRdb rebuilt clones from the public reads, retaining in-frame beta chains. Entries that share a CDR3 protein sequence are merged under the most common genes and DNA. TCRdb, not the authors, supplied the V and J calls. The sample table contains around 600,000 distinct CDR3 sequences; only one count was recorded for approximately 39% of them. The ten largest clones take up 2.5% to 3.5% of the sample.

Results and caveats for the whole study, not just this receptor: The 13-signature model separated ophthalmopathy from stable hyperthyroidism with approximately 88% sensitivity and about 81% specificity in cross-validation, and 80%/75% in the test set. No statistical method was used to predetermine the sample size, and group allocation was not hidden from the investigators. Most expanded thyroid clonotypes with a frequency above 0.001 also appeared in blood, which suggests that blood repertoires may reflect the immune response in the thyroid. In validation, the model predicted ophthalmopathy progression with about 70% sensitivity and approximately 78% specificity; some twelve predicted patients were CT-confirmed with GO in a median of about 6.2 months.

This clonotype was observed at least ten times. Its recognized antigen is unknown. No base-level quality is on record; no much larger clone is a single base apart. The ophthalmopathy patients had moderately to severely active disease, with a Clinical Activity Score of 3 or higher, a NOSPECS grade of 4 or higher, and a disease duration of less than 3 months. Patients were excluded if they had other autoimmune diseases, uncontrolled infections, pregnancy or lactation. Diagnosis was based on clinical symptoms, serum thyroxine, TRAb, thyroid ultrasound and orbital computed tomography. PBMCs were isolated from more than 8 ml of fresh peripheral blood by Ficoll-Paque density gradient centrifugation. Trizol reagent was used to extract the total RNA, and its quality was then checked on an Agilent 2100 Bioanalyzer.

In this chain, TRBV15 is recombined with TRBJ2-5; TRBD1 is a weak D gene call, 5 bases matching. This TCR derives from an adult man with Graves' ophthalmopathy. Source material: peripheral blood. CDR3 sequence: CATSPDLTGEETQYF. At the DNA level, the sequence is TGTGCCACCAGCCCCGATCTAACAGGAGAAGAGACCCAGTACTTC. Beyond the CDR3, the reference TRBV15 and TRBJ2-5 genes provide the residues; the full variable domain reads: DAMVIQNPRYQVTQFGKPVTLSCSQTLNHNVMYWYQQKSSQAPKLLFHYYDKDFNNEADTPDNFQSRRPNTSFCFLDIRSPGLGDTAMYLCATSPDLTGEETQYFGPGTRLLVL.